Below are 6 T cell receptor beta chains sequenced from a single sample in a study of blood T cell repertoires in COVID-19. Produced via immunoSEQ multiplex PCR; TCRdb's table is partial and in-frame only. The table shows 110,000 to 150,000 clones, with over 75% occurring only once. Sequencing was performed on peripheral blood. Receptor source: a human donor in a cohort sampled during active COVID-19.

V usage is TRBV5-6 and J usage is TRBJ1-5, with D maybe TRBD1 (6 bases). The CDR3 covers 15 residues. Looked up from germline, CDR1 is SGHDT and CDR2 is YYEEEE. Deletions cut 4 bases from V and 2 bases from J, with 13 bases between. The CDR3 reads CASSVGGEGNQPQHF. The DNA of the CDR3 is TGTGCCAGCAGCGTAGGGGGAGAGGGCAATCAGCCCCAGCATTTT.

This chain joins TRBV6-5 and TRBJ2-2, with TRBD1 as a possible D gene (5 bases). The CDR3 loop spans 15 amino acids. Germline lookup yields CDR1 MNHEY and CDR2 SVGAGI. Trimming shortened V by 5 bases and J by 7 bases, and 17 bases separated the two germline ends. The CDR3 DNA sequence: TGTGCCAGCAGTCTCCGACGGCAGGGCGTCGGGGAGCTGTTTTTT. Amino acid sequence: CASSLRRQGVGELFF.

The chain has TRBV10-3 and TRBJ2-1; D is possibly TRBD2 (6 bases). V lost 1 base, J lost 7 bases, and 11 bases lay in between. Per the germline V gene, CDR1 is ENHRY and CDR2 is SYGVKD. This CDR3 region has 14 residues. The CDR3 nucleotides read TGTGCCATCAGTGAGTTGGAGGGGAAGAATGAGCAGTTCTTC. Translation: CAISELEGKNEQFF.

The chain carries TRBV13 and TRBJ2-7; 8 bases fit TRBD1. In germline, CDR1 is PRHDT, CDR2 FYEKMQ (reference sequence). The CDR3 consists of 15 residues. V gave up 5 bases and J gave up 4 bases; unmatched junction bases: 10. The CDR3 region is CASSPPDRVRYEQYF. The CDR3 DNA reads as TGTGCCAGCAGCCCACCGGACAGGGTTCGTTACGAGCAGTACTTC.

The genes are TRBV12-5 and TRBJ2-1, with TRBD2 as a possible D gene (6 bases). The germline V and J ends were trimmed by 3 bases and 3 bases, with 21 bases remaining between them. The CDR3 spans 18 residues. The germline gives CDR1 LGHNT, CDR2 FRNRAP. The CDR3 here is CASGLRFSVRGVYNEQFF. CDR3 coding DNA: TGTGCTAGTGGTTTAAGATTTTCGGTTCGCGGGGTCTACAATGAGCAGTTCTTC.

The rearrangement joins TRBV7-9 to TRBJ2-7, with a weak D call TRBD1 (6 bases). The ends were cut back, 4 bases at V and 7 bases at J, with 17 bases in the middle. The CDR3 length is 14 residues. Germline V gene lookup returns CDR1 SEHNR and CDR2 FQNEAQ (reference sequence). CDR3: CASSSRDTRWEQYF. The CDR3 nucleotides are TGTGCCAGCAGCTCGAGGGACACCCGTTGGGAGCAGTACTTC.